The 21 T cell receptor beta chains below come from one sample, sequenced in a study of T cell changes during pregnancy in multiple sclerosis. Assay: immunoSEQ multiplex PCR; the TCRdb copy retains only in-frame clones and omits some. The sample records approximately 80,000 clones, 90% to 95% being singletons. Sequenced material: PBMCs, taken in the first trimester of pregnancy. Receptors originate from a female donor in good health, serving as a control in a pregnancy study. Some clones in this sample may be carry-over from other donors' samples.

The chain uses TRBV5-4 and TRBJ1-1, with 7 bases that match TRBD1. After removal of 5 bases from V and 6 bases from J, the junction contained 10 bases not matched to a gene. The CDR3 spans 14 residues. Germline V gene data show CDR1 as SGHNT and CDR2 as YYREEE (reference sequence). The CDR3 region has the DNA TGTGCCAGCAGTGCACAGGGGAGTGGCGCTGAAGCTTTCTTT. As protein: CASSAQGSGAEAFF.

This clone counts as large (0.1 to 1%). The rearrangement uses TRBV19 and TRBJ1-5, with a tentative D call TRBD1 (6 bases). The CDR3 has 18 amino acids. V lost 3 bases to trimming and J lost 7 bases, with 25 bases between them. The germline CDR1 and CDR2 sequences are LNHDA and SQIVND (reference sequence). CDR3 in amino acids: CASSIGGELNRVGQPQHF. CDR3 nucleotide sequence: TGTGCCAGTAGTATTGGGGGGGAATTGAACAGGGTAGGACAGCCCCAGCATTTT.

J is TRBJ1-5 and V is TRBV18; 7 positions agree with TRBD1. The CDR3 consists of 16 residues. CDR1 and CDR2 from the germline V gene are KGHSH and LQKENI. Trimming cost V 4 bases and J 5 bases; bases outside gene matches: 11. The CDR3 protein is CASSQRQGSLYQPQHF. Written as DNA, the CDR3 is TGTGCCAGCTCACAGCGACAGGGTTCCTTATATCAGCCCCAGCATTTT.

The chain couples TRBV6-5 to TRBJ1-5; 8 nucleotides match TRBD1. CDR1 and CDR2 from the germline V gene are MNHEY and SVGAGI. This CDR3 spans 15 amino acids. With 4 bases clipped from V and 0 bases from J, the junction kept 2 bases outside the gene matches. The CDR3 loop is CASSLTGVSNQPQHF. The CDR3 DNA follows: TGTGCCAGCAGTTTGACAGGGGTTAGCAATCAGCCCCAGCATTTT.

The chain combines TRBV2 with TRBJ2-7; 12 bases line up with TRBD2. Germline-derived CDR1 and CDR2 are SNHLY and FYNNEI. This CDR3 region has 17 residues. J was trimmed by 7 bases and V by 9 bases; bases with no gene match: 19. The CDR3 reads CARGKSSGLAGIREQYF. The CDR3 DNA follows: TGTGCCAGAGGAAAGAGCTCCGGACTAGCGGGAATTCGGGAGCAGTACTTC. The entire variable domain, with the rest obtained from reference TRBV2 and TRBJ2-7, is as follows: EPEVTQTPSHQVTQMGQEVILRCVPISNHLYFYWYRQILGQKVEFLVSFYNNEISEKSEIFDDQFSVERPDGSNFTLKIRSTKLEDSAMYFCARGKSSGLAGIREQYFGPGTRLTVT.

As DNA, the CDR3 is TGCGCCAGCAGCCAAGCACCCGAGACAGGGGGCGGGCTAGGTACGCAGTATTTT. As protein: CASSQAPETGGGLGTQYF. V is TRBV4-1 and J is TRBJ2-3, with 10 positions matching TRBD1. The CDR3 loop spans 18 amino acids. Germline assignment: CDR1 MGHRA and CDR2 YSYEKL. J gave up 8 bases and V 1 base, and 15 bases lay outside the gene matches.

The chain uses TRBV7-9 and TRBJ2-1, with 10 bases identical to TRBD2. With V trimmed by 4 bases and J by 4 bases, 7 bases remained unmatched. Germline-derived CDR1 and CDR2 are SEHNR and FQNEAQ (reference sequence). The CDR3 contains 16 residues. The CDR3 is CASSSGSGGDYNEQFF. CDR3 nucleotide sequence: TGTGCCAGCAGCTCAGGAAGCGGGGGGGATTACAATGAGCAGTTCTTC.

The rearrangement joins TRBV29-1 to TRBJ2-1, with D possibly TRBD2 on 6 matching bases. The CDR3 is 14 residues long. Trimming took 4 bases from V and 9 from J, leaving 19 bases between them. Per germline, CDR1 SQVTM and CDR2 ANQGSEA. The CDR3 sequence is CSVAAREAGTEQFF. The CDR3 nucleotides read TGCAGCGTTGCCGCCCGGGAAGCGGGCACTGAGCAGTTCTTC.

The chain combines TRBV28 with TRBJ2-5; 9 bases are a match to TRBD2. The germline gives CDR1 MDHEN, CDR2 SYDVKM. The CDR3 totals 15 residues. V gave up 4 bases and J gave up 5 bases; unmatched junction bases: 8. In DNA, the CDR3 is TGTGCCAGCAGTTCACGCGGGGGGGCCTCTGAGACCCAGTACTTC. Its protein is CASSSRGGASETQYF.

The CDR3 DNA is TGTGCCAGCAGCCCCTCCACAGGGGGCCCCTACGAGCAGTACTTC. Translation: CASSPSTGGPYEQYF. This chain links TRBV9 with TRBJ2-7; TRBD1 agrees at 9 bases. Germline loops: CDR1 SGDLS, CDR2 YYNGEE. V was clipped by 4 bases and J by 2 bases; unmatched bases: 7. The CDR3 contains 15 residues. The variable domain in full, completed from reference TRBV9 and TRBJ2-7, reads DSGVTQTPKHLITATGQRVTLRCSPRSGDLSVYWYQQSLDQGLQFLIQYYNGEERAKGNILERFSAQQFPDLHSELNLSSLELGDSALYFCASSPSTGGPYEQYFGPGTRLTVT.

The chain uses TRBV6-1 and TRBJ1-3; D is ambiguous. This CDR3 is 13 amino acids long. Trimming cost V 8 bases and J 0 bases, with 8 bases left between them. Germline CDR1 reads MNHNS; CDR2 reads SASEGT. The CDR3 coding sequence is TGTGCCAGCGCGACGGGCTCTGGAAACACCATATATTTT. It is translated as CASATGSGNTIYF.

CDR3 bases: TGCGCCAGCAGCCAAGATCTAGCGGGAGTCACCGGGGAGCTGTTTTTT. This encodes CASSQDLAGVTGELFF. V gene TRBV4-3 combines with J gene TRBJ2-2, with 10 positions matching TRBD2. The CDR3 runs to 16 residues. The germline V gene encodes CDR1 LGHNA and CDR2 YSLEER. With V trimmed by 0 bases and J by 4 bases, 2 bases remained unmatched.

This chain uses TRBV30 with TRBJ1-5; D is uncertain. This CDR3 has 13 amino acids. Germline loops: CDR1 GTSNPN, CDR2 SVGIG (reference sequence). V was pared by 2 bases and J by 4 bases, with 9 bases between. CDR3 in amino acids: CAWSRRENQPQHF. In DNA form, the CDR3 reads TGTGCCTGGAGTAGACGGGAAAATCAGCCCCAGCATTTT. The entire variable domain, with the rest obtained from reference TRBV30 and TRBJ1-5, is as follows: SQTIHQWPATLVQPVGSPLSLECTVEGTSNPNLYWYRQAAGRGLQLLFYSVGIGQISSEVPQNLSASRPQDRQFILSSKKLLLSDSGFYLCAWSRRENQPQHFGDGTRLSIL.

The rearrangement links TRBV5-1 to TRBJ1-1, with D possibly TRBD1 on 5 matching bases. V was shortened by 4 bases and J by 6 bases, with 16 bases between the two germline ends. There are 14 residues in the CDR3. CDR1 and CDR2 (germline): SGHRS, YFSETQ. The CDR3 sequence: CASSPQGAPPEAFF. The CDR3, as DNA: TGCGCCAGCAGCCCGCAGGGTGCCCCCCCTGAAGCTTTCTTT.

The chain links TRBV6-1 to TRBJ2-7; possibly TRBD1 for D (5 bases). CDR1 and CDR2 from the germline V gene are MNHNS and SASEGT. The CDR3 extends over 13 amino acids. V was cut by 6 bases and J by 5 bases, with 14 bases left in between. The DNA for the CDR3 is TGTGCCAGCAGGTTGGCAGGGCCCGACGAGCAGTACTTC. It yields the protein CASRLAGPDEQYF.

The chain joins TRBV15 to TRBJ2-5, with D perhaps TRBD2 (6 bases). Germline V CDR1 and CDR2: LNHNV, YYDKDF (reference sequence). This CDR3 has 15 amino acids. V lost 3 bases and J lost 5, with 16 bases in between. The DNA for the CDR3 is TGTGCCACCAGCAGGCGGGACGGAGAAGGGGAGACCCAGTACTTC. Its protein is CATSRRDGEGETQYF.

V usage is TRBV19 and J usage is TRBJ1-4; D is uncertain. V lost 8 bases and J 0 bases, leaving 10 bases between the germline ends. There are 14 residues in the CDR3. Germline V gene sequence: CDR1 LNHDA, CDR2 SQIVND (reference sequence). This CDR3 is CASPANATNEKLFF. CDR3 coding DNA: TGTGCCAGTCCCGCGAATGCAACTAATGAAAAACTGTTTTTT.

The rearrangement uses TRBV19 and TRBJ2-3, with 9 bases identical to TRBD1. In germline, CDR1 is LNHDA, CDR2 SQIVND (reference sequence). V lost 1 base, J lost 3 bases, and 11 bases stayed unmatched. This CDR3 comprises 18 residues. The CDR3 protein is CASSIVRSGQGTTDTQYF. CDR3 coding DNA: TGTGCCAGTAGTATAGTGAGGTCGGGACAGGGCACAACAGATACGCAGTATTTT. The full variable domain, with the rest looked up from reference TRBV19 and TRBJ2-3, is DGGITQSPKYLFRKEGQNVTLSCEQNLNHDAMYWYRQDPGQGLRLIYYSQIVNDFQKGDIAEGYSVSREKKESFPLTVTSAQKNPTAFYLCASSIVRSGQGTTDTQYFGPGTRLTVL.

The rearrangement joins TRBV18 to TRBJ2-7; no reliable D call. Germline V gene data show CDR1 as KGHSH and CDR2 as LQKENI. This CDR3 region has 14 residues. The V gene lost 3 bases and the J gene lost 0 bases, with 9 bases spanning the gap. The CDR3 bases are TGTGCCAGCTCACCGACCACAGCCTCCTACGAGCAGTACTTC. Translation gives CASSPTTASYEQYF.

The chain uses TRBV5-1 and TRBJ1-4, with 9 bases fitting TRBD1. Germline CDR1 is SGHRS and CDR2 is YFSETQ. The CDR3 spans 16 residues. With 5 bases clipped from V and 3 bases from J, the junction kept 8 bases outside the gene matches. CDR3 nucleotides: TGCGCCAGCAGTACGGGACAGGGCACGTCTAATGAAAAACTGTTTTTT. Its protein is CASSTGQGTSNEKLFF.

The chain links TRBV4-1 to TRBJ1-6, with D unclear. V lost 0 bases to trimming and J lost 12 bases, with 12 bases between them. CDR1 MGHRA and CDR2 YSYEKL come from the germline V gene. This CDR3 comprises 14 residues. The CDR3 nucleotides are TGCGCCAGCAGCCAAGATGTTACACTAGAACCCCTCCACTTT. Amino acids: CASSQDVTLEPLHF.